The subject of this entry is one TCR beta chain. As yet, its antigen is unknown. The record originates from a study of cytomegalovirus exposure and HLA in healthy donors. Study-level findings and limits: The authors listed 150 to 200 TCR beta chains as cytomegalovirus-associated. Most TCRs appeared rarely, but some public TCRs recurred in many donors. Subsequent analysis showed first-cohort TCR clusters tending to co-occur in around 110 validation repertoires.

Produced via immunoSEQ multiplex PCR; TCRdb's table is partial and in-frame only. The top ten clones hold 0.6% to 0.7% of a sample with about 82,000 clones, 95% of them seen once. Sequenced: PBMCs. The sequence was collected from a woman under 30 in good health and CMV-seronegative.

The CDR3 nucleotides are TGCGCCAGCTCGGACGGACAGGGTGGCTCGACAGATACGCAGTATTTT. It codes for CASSDGQGGSTDTQYF. The chain uses TRBV5-1 and TRBJ2-3; 8 bases match TRBD1. The germline gives CDR1 SGHRS, CDR2 YFSETQ. The J segment lost 3 bases and the V segment lost 7 bases, leaving 13 bases of the junction unmatched. The CDR3 covers 16 residues.